Below, 11 T cell receptor beta chains from the same sample are listed, as sequenced in a study of T cells in Graves' hyperthyroidism and ophthalmopathy. What was amplified from RNA transcripts were TCR beta CDR3 regions. The study used the HTBI primer set for a first-round RT-PCR of the TCR CDR3. TCRdb recomputed calls from the multiplex PCR reads with MiXCR, one row per CDR3 protein. The sample lists 130,000 or so distinct CDR3 sequences, approximately 20% seen once, with about two thirds in the top ten. Sample: blood. All receptors come from a woman between 45 and 65 years old with Graves' hyperthyroidism that later progressed to Graves' ophthalmopathy.

This clonotype was recorded at least ten times. The chain uses TRBV2 and TRBJ1-1; no clear D. Germline V gene sequence: CDR1 SNHLY, CDR2 FYNNEI. The germline V and J ends were trimmed by 6 bases and 3 bases, with 5 bases remaining between them. This CDR3 region has 11 residues. CDR3 bases: TGTGCCAGCAGACAGTACACTGAAGCTTTCTTT. Encoded protein: CASRQYTEAFF.

This clonotype showed up many times. The chain links TRBV7-9 to TRBJ1-4; tentatively, D is TRBD1 (6 bases). The germline V and J ends were trimmed by 4 bases and 3 bases, with 18 bases remaining between them. CDR3 length: 17 amino acids. The V gene's germline CDR1 is SEHNR and CDR2 FQNEAQ (reference sequence). The CDR3 loop is CASSYNRAVAPNEKLFF. The DNA of the CDR3 is TGTGCCAGCAGCTACAACAGGGCCGTGGCTCCTAATGAAAAACTGTTTTTT.

This clonotype was counted ten times or more. This chain uses TRBV27 with TRBJ1-1; D is unclear. Germline CDR1 MNHEY, CDR2 SMNVEV (reference sequence). With 1 base removed from V and 3 bases from J, the gap between germline ends came to 9 bases. The length of the CDR3 is 14 residues. The CDR3 sequence: CASSLFWGYTEAFF. In nucleotides, the CDR3 is TGTGCCAGCAGTTTATTCTGGGGATACACTGAAGCTTTCTTT.

By its share, this clonotype is medium-sized. V gene TRBV20-1 combines with J gene TRBJ1-1; possibly TRBD1 for D (6 bases). Trimming shortened V by 1 base and J by 6 bases, and 15 bases separated the two germline ends. Germline CDR1 DFQATT, CDR2 SNEGSKA (reference sequence). CDR3 length equals 14 residues. CDR3 nucleotides: TGCAGTGCTAGAGTCTCGGTGGGGGGCCCTGAAGCTTTCTTT. Its translation: CSARVSVGGPEAFF.

CDR3: CASSPSLQGNYGYTF. As DNA, the CDR3 is TGTGCCAGCAGCCCATCCCTACAGGGAAACTATGGCTACACCTTC. The chain is built from TRBV28 and TRBJ1-2; a possible D gene is TRBD1 (6 bases). The CDR3 has 15 residues. Trimming cost V 6 bases and J 2 bases, with 16 bases left between them. The germline gives CDR1 MDHEN, CDR2 SYDVKM.

This chain connects TRBV11-2 to TRBJ2-7, with 9 bases identical to TRBD1. Losses at the gene ends were 5 bases for V and 3 bases for J; bases not matched to a gene: 5. The CDR3 is 14 residues long. Per the germline V gene, CDR1 is SGHAT and CDR2 is FQNNGV. DNA of the CDR3: TGTGCCAGCAGCCCCCGGGACAGGGACTACGAGCAGTACTTC. Protein product: CASSPRDRDYEQYF.

The V call is TRBV12-3 or TRBV12-4, the J call TRBJ1-5; TRBD1 aligns across 9 bases. The CDR3 covers 14 residues. V lost 7 bases, J lost 7 bases, and 8 bases stayed unmatched. CDR3 DNA: TGTGCCAGCACCTCGGGACAGGGTGGGCAGCCCCAGCATTTT. Translated: CASTSGQGGQPQHF.

In regard to this clonotype: The junction departs from germline at one end; a sequencing error may be responsible. The chain couples TRBV5-1 to TRBJ1-2, with 7 bases that match TRBD1. The CDR3 runs 14 residues. Germline-derived CDR1 and CDR2 are SGHRS and YFSETQ. The CDR3 reads CASSTTGANYDYTF. The CDR3 bases are TGCGCCAGCAGCACCACAGGGGCTAACTATGACTACACCTTC.

This clonotype has a count of ten or more. The CDR3 region is CASSLARASEDTQYF. The CDR3 coding sequence is TGTGCCAGCAGCTTAGCGCGGGCTAGTGAGGATACGCAGTATTTT. This chain uses TRBV7-8 with TRBJ2-3; tentative D call: TRBD2 (5 bases). The germline gives CDR1 SGHVS, CDR2 FQNEAQ. V was pared by 0 bases and J by 6 bases, with 13 bases between. The CDR3 sequence is 15 residues long.

This clonotype was counted many times. CDR3 amino acids: CASSPDRGITYEQYF. The CDR3 DNA sequence: TGTGCCAGCAGCCCCGACAGGGGGATCACCTACGAGCAGTACTTC. The rearrangement uses TRBV12-3 or TRBV12-4 and TRBJ2-7, with 9 positions matching TRBD1. The CDR3 spans 15 residues. The J segment lost 2 bases and the V segment lost 6 bases, leaving 8 bases of the junction unmatched.

The chain employs TRBV19 and TRBJ1-1; 12 bases map to TRBD1. Germline CDR1 LNHDA, CDR2 SQIVND (reference sequence). V was clipped by 9 bases and J by 4 bases; unmatched bases: 15. The CDR3 has 17 residues. The CDR3 coding sequence is TGTGCCAGCCAAACTCGGGACAGGGGGCGCTCGGGCACTGAAGCTTTCTTT. Protein product: CASQTRDRGRSGTEAFF.